This T cell receptor beta chain is drawn from a study of blood T cells in healthy people across ages (dated by TCRdb to the mid-2010s). About the study as a whole: Template switching captured roughly one uniquely barcoded TCR beta cDNA molecule per two T cells in model experiments. Age-related changes in TCR beta repertoire diversity were measured in the study by deep sequencing normalized with unique cDNA molecular identifiers. The donors were split into four age groups: young (average around 15 years), middle-aged (39), aged (roughly 65) and long-lived (approximately 80). To avoid experimental bias, donors of different ages were distributed randomly across sequencing lanes. The study analyzed two additional independent replicas of 1 million unique cDNA reads from the same blood draw for two donors, one aged 18 to 29 and one aged 80 or older. General findings and caveats noted by the study authors: Because the CMV infection status of the donors was unknown, age-related changes in expanded clonotypes may potentially have been confounded. The percentage of naive T cells measured by flow cytometry correlated strongly with observed TCR beta diversity. Total diversity estimates from one million sequenced T cells were considered lower bounds and underestimates. The long-lived group showed more naive CD4+ T cells, fewer expanded clones and increased TCR diversity than the aged group, suggesting age selection. Observed TCR beta diversity per million T cells fell roughly linearly with age, and a significant reduction was already apparent by age around 36. Conclusive comparison of naive and antigen-experienced compartments was prevented by the profiling of bulk unsorted PBMCs.

The 35 to 40 donors, aged 6 to 90 years, were systemically healthy Caucasian individuals from Russia. About 9.8 milliliters of peripheral blood were drawn from each donor into EDTA-treated Vacutainer tubes. Ficoll-Paque density-gradient centrifugation was used to isolate PBMCs, with at least 6 million obtained per sample. Total RNA, at least 6 micrograms per sample, was extracted from PBMCs with Trizol reagent. Naive CD45RAhigh/CD27high T cell percentages were measured by flow cytometry on a PBMC aliquot from every donor. The library was obtained by 5' RACE. TCRdb shows the sequencer as Illumina HiSeq 2500. A second PCR of roughly 7 to 11 cycles was performed with a sample-barcoded 5' primer and a J-beta primer mix. Each TCR beta cDNA molecule received a unique molecular identifier from a template-switch 5' adaptor carrying 12 random nucleotides. Each sample yielded at least 2.5 million CDR3-containing paired-end reads. First-strand cDNA was synthesized from all RNA with the Mint cDNA synthesis kit, primed by a TRBC-specific oligonucleotide. After uracil-DNA glycosylase treatment, a first 18-cycle PCR used universal primers M1SS and BC2_uni_R on all cDNA. Under the source paper's analysis protocol: Each sample was normalized by randomly selecting 1 million high-quality reads, each carrying a distinct molecular identifier. Instead of being binned into consensus sequences, reads that shared molecular identifiers were thrown out. CDR3 identification, clonotype clustering and error correction used MiTCR with a Q25 quality threshold and the strictest error-elimination algorithm. A nonparametric unseen species model using Euler transformation provided a lower-bound estimate of total TCR beta diversity. The public reads were reanalyzed by TCRdb: fastp trimming at Q25, MiXCR alignment, in-frame beta chains only. All rows with the same CDR3 protein become a single entry with the most common DNA and genes. These V and J calls originate from TCRdb's pipeline instead of the authors' own analysis. This sample holds roughly 800,000 distinct CDR3 sequences; about 36% were observed only once. The ten largest clones add up to over 10% of the sample.

Points on this clonotype: No cognate antigen has been identified for it. No much larger clone exists at a distance of one base, and base qualities are not known.

The CDR3 starts with the cysteine, ends with the phenylalanine, and has 17 residues. The CDR3 DNA has 51 bases and is translated from base 1. V is trimmed back by 0 bases and J by 2 bases, and the junction contains 4 bases that no gene match accounts for. CDR1 and CDR2 are read off the germline V gene as SGHRS and YFSETQ. The V and J genes are TRBV5-1 and TRBJ2-3; the central 12 bases match TRBD2. The TCR comes from a young man in good health. The specimen was blood. The sequenced DNA: TGCGCCAGCAGCTTGGAGGGACTAGCGGGCCCCACAGATACGCAGTATTTT. This yields the protein CASSLEGLAGPTDTQYF.